These 28 T cell receptor beta chains came from one sample sequenced in a study of breast tumors, draining lymph nodes, adjacent tissues. From the multiplex PCR reads, TCRdb called clonotypes with MiXCR, one entry per CDR3 protein. The sample has 150,000 to 200,000 distinct CDR3 sequences; 33% are singletons. Axillary draining lymph nodes of breast cancer patients supplied the node samples. Sequencing was done on a sample of axillary lymph node tissue. The receptors come from a female donor with breast cancer. Some clones in this sample may be carry-over from other donors' samples.

The sample holds many counts of this clonotype. V gene TRBV25-1 combines with J gene TRBJ2-1, with 7 bases identical to TRBD2. The CDR3 contains 15 residues. From germline, CDR1 is MGHDK and CDR2 SYGVNS. The junction had 9 bases not matched to a gene; V was cut back by 4 bases and J by 6 bases. CDR3 residues: CASSARRGSFNEQFF. The CDR3 nucleotides are TGTGCCAGCAGTGCTCGGCGCGGGAGCTTCAATGAGCAGTTCTTC.

This clonotype showed up many times. The chain uses TRBV6-5 and TRBJ1-5, with D perhaps TRBD1 (5 bases). V lost 6 bases, J lost 6 bases, and 12 bases lay in between. The CDR3 covers 13 residues. From germline, CDR1 is MNHEY and CDR2 SVGAGI. The CDR3, as DNA: TGTGCCAGCAGAGAACAGGTATCTCAGCCCCAGCATTTT. Translation gives CASREQVSQPQHF.

This clonotype was detected many times. The J gene is TRBJ2-2, the V gene TRBV18, with 9 bases matching TRBD1. V was clipped by 2 bases and J by 5 bases; unmatched bases: 3. Germline values: CDR1 KGHSH, CDR2 LQKENI. CDR3 length: 15 amino acids. The CDR3 DNA follows: TGTGCCAGCTCACCAGGGACAGGGAGTACCGGGGAGCTGTTTTTT. This gives the protein CASSPGTGSTGELFF. Together with reference TRBV18 and TRBJ2-2, the CDR3 gives the full variable domain: NAGVMQNPRHLVRRRGQEARLRCSPMKGHSHVYWYRQLPEEGLKFMVYLQKENIIDESGMPKERFSAEFPKEGPSILRIQQVVRGDSAAYFCASSPGTGSTGELFFGEGSRLTVL.

This clonotype was counted only a few times. A much larger clone differs from this one at a single base, so this may be a read error. The chain couples TRBV7-3 to TRBJ2-5; no clear D. Germline V lookup: CDR1 SGHTA, CDR2 FQGTGA. The CDR3 length is 13 residues. CDR3 DNA: TGTGCCAGCAGCTTATCTCCCCAAGGGACCCAGTACTTC. Translated, it gives CASSLSPQGTQYF.

The chain is built from TRBV10-1 and TRBJ1-6; D remains unclear. Germline V gene sequence: CDR1 WNHNN, CDR2 SYGVQD (reference sequence). V was trimmed by 2 bases and J by 10 bases, leaving 12 bases between them. The CDR3 loop spans 14 amino acids. The CDR3 sequence is CASSEVPGGSPLHF. CDR3 sequence (DNA): TGCGCCAGCAGTGAGGTCCCCGGAGGATCACCCCTCCACTTT.

V usage is TRBV19 and J usage is TRBJ1-2; D call uncertain. Trimming left V 5 bases short and J 4 bases short, with 11 bases between. Per the germline V gene, CDR1 is LNHDA and CDR2 is SQIVND (reference sequence). The CDR3 runs to 13 residues. The CDR3 coding sequence is TGTGCCAGTAGTTGCATAGTCCCCTATGGCTACACCTTC. This gives the protein CASSCIVPYGYTF. Complete variable domain (other parts from reference TRBV19 and TRBJ1-2): DGGITQSPKYLFRKEGQNVTLSCEQNLNHDAMYWYRQDPGQGLRLIYYSQIVNDFQKGDIAEGYSVSREKKESFPLTVTSAQKNPTAFYLCASSCIVPYGYTFGSGTRLTVV.

The V call is TRBV20-1, the J call TRBJ2-1, with TRBD2 matching 7 bases. CDR1 is DFQATT, CDR2 SNEGSKA, per germline (reference sequence). The CDR3 spans 16 residues. V shed 4 bases and J 4 bases; nucleotides not matched to a gene: 13. The chain's CDR3 is CSATPPTSSYYNEQFF. In DNA form, the CDR3 reads TGCAGTGCTACACCCCCGACTAGCTCGTATTACAATGAGCAGTTCTTC.

Points on this clonotype: This may come from a read error, since a much larger clone is one base off. CDR3 DNA: TGTGCCAGCAGCCTTCCCGTGGGAGAGACCCAGTACTTC. Its translation: CASSLPVGETQYF. The gene calls are TRBV13 and TRBJ2-5; no definite D call. Trimming took off 5 bases at V and 4 bases at J, with 11 bases between the two ends. The CDR3 runs to 13 residues. Germline loops: CDR1 PRHDT, CDR2 FYEKMQ (reference sequence). The entire variable domain, with the rest obtained from reference TRBV13 and TRBJ2-5, is as follows: AAGVIQSPRHLIKEKRETATLKCYPIPRHDTVYWYQQGPGQDPQFLISFYEKMQSDKGSIPDRFSAQQFSDYHSELNMSSLELGDSALYFCASSLPVGETQYFGPGTRLLVL.

This clonotype was detected many times. V usage is TRBV12-3 or TRBV12-4 and J usage is TRBJ2-7, with D possibly being TRBD1 or TRBD2 (5 bases each). The CDR3 runs 13 residues. V was shortened by 0 bases and J by 6 bases, with 9 bases between the two germline ends. The CDR3 region has the DNA TGTGCCAGCAGTTTAGCTGGGGGTTTCGAGCAGTACTTC. The encoded protein is CASSLAGGFEQYF.

V and J are TRBV7-2 and TRBJ2-4, with D uncertain. Germline V gene data show CDR1 as SGHTA and CDR2 as FQGNSA. Trimming removed 5 bases from V and 3 bases from J, with 14 bases in between. The CDR3 sequence is 15 residues long. The CDR3 loop is CASSLIVDFKNIQYF. In DNA, the CDR3 is TGTGCCAGCAGCCTCATCGTCGACTTCAAAAACATTCAGTACTTC. The entire variable domain, with the rest obtained from reference TRBV7-2 and TRBJ2-4, is as follows: GAGVSQSPSNKVTEKGKDVELRCDPISGHTALYWYRQSLGQGLEFLIYFQGNSAPDKSGLPSDRFSAERTGGSVSTLTIQRTQQEDSAVYLCASSLIVDFKNIQYFGAGTRLSVL.

The genes are TRBV6-4 and TRBJ2-7; D unclear. The V and J ends lost 2 bases and 6 bases respectively, with 5 bases between them. The CDR3 is made up of 11 amino acids. CDR1 and CDR2 from the germline V gene are MRHNA and SNTAGT. The CDR3 DNA reads as TGTGCCAGCAGTGACCGACCCGAGCAGTACTTC. This encodes CASSDRPEQYF.

A note on this clonotype: This may arise from a read error, as a much more abundant clone is one base away. The chain links TRBV5-1 to TRBJ1-2; no clear D. Germline CDR1 is SGHRS and CDR2 is YFSETQ. The CDR3 has 14 amino acids. Trimming pared 2 bases from V and 8 bases from J, leaving 16 bases between. The CDR3 DNA is TGCGCCAGCAGCTTCGGGGAGGGTCTTGGCGGCTACACCTTC. It specifies CASSFGEGLGGYTF.

Note on this clonotype: A much more abundant neighbour one base away suggests this may be a read error. The rearrangement joins TRBV7-6 to TRBJ2-1; 7 bases are a match to TRBD2. The CDR3 has 15 residues. Germline values: CDR1 SGHVS, CDR2 FNYEAQ. The CDR3 bases are TGTGCCAGCAGTCATATAGCGGGCAAGGACAATGAGCAGCTCTTC. It is translated as CASSHIAGKDNEQLF. Complete variable domain (other parts from reference TRBV7-6 and TRBJ2-1): GAGVSQSPRYKVTKRGQDVALRCDPISGHVSLYWYRQALGQGPEFLTYFNYEAQQDKSGLPNDRFSAERPEGSISTLTIQRTEQRDSAMYRCASSHIAGKDNEQLFGPGTRLTVL.

Many counts were recorded for this clonotype. The V call is TRBV7-6, the J call TRBJ2-1; a possible D gene is TRBD2 (6 bases). The V gene's germline CDR1 is SGHVS and CDR2 FNYEAQ. The CDR3 spans 18 residues. Trimming removed 2 bases at V and 0 bases at J, with 17 bases between. CDR3 sequence: CASSLRTGGRGSYNEQFF. Here the CDR3 DNA reads TGTGCCAGCAGCTTAAGAACCGGGGGTAGAGGCTCCTACAATGAGCAGTTCTTC.

This clonotype was recorded many times. The chain has TRBV2 and TRBJ1-3; D may be TRBD1 (6 bases). CDR1 and CDR2 from the germline V gene are SNHLY and FYNNEI. The CDR3 consists of 15 residues. Trimming took off 2 bases at V and 2 bases at J, with 10 bases between the two ends. CDR3 sequence reads: CASSEIRGPGNTIYF. The DNA for the CDR3 is TGTGCCAGCAGTGAAATCCGGGGGCCTGGAAACACCATATATTTT. The whole variable domain, filled in from reference TRBV2 and TRBJ1-3, reads EPEVTQTPSHQVTQMGQEVILRCVPISNHLYFYWYRQILGQKVEFLVSFYNNEISEKSEIFDDQFSVERPDGSNFTLKIRSTKLEDSAMYFCASSEIRGPGNTIYFGEGSWLTVV.

The CDR3 nucleotides are TGCGCCAGCAGCCAAGATGGGACAGGGAACCAGCCCCAGCATTTT. Amino acid sequence: CASSQDGTGNQPQHF. The V and J genes are TRBV4-1 and TRBJ1-5; 9 positions match TRBD1. The CDR3 is 15 residues long. Germline assignment: CDR1 MGHRA and CDR2 YSYEKL. V lost 0 bases to trimming and J lost 7 bases; unmatched junction nucleotides: 4.

The rearrangement joins TRBV5-4 to TRBJ1-2, with unresolved D. This CDR3 spans 10 amino acids. The germline CDR1 and CDR2 sequences are SGHNT and YYREEE (reference sequence). V was shortened by 3 bases and J by 13 bases, with 10 bases between the two germline ends. CDR3 DNA sequence: TGTGCCAGCAGCTCCCTGGACGGCACCTTC. This gives the protein CASSSLDGTF.

The chain links TRBV3-1 to TRBJ2-2, with 9 bases that match TRBD1. The germline V gene has CDR1 LGHDT and CDR2 YNNKEL (reference sequence). Losses at the gene ends were 3 bases for V and 5 bases for J; bases not matched to a gene: 7. This CDR3 has 16 residues. CDR3 in amino acids: CASSHRTGVRTGELFF. In nucleotides, the CDR3 is TGTGCCAGCAGCCACCGGACAGGGGTGAGGACCGGGGAGCTGTTTTTT.

This clonotype appeared many times. The chain has TRBV20-1 and TRBJ2-5; 7 bases match TRBD2. The V gene end was trimmed by 1 base and the J gene end by 5 bases; junction bases not matched to a gene: 7. Germline V CDR1 and CDR2: DFQATT, SNEGSKA (reference sequence). The CDR3 spans 14 residues. The CDR3 DNA reads TGCAGTGCTAGAGCTAGGACTAGTTGGGAGACCCAGTACTTC. Its translation: CSARARTSWETQYF.

In this sample, this clonotype turned up many times. V gene TRBV7-6 combines with J gene TRBJ2-7; D gene uncertain. The CDR3 is 15 residues long. Germline V gene data show CDR1 as SGHVS and CDR2 as FNYEAQ. Trimming stripped 3 bases from V and 3 bases from J, with 15 bases between. CDR3 region: CASSFSGESDYEQYF. In DNA, the CDR3 is TGTGCCAGCAGCTTCTCTGGCGAGTCGGACTACGAGCAGTACTTC.

This clonotype was recorded once. This may be a read error: a much more frequent sequence differs by one nucleotide. The chain employs TRBV6-1 and TRBJ2-5; D call uncertain. Germline CDR1 reads MNHNS; CDR2 reads SASEGT. Trimming removed 5 bases at V and 4 bases at J, with 11 bases between. The length of the CDR3 is 13 residues. CDR3 sequence (DNA): TGTGCCAGCAGTCAAGTTCCGGGAGAGACCCAGTACTTC. Amino acids: CASSQVPGETQYF.

This clonotype has a count of ten or more. The chain employs TRBV18 and TRBJ2-7, with TRBD1 as a possible D gene (5 bases). V gave up 4 bases and J gave up 3 bases, with 13 bases separating them. CDR3 size: 14 residues. The germline V gene encodes CDR1 KGHSH and CDR2 LQKENI. The CDR3 DNA sequence: TGTGCCAGCTCACTGACAGAAGGGGTCTACGAGCAGTACTTC. Protein product: CASSLTEGVYEQYF.

This clonotype was detected ten times or more. The V gene is TRBV19, the J gene TRBJ2-3; 13 positions agree with TRBD2. The V segment lost 9 bases and the J segment 3 bases; nucleotides outside the gene matches: 3. Germline CDR1 is LNHDA and CDR2 is SQIVND (reference sequence). CDR3 size: 14 residues. CDR3 region: CASRTSGGTDTQYF. The CDR3 bases are TGTGCCAGCAGGACTAGCGGGGGAACAGATACGCAGTATTTT.

This clonotype came up a few times. At one boundary the junction diverges from the germline segment, which might be a read error. The chain combines TRBV9 with TRBJ2-5; D unclear. This CDR3 region has 15 residues. Germline CDR1 SGDLS, CDR2 YYNGEE. CDR3 protein: CASSVDHGFQGTQYF. The CDR3 nucleotides are TGTGCCAGCAGCGTAGATCATGGATTCCAAGGGACCCAGTACTTC.

This clonotype was recorded a few times. This may come from a read error, since a much larger clone is one base off. The CDR3 protein is CASSPFRDEHYF. CDR3 nucleotide sequence: TGCGCCAGCAGCCCCTTTCGGGACGAGCACTACTTC. The V gene is TRBV5-1, the J gene TRBJ2-7; D assignment may be TRBD1 or TRBD2 (5 bases each). The CDR3 totals 12 residues. CDR1 and CDR2 from the germline V gene are SGHRS and YFSETQ.

This clonotype was seen many times. V gene TRBV5-4 combines with J gene TRBJ1-2; TRBD1 is a possible D gene (5 bases). CDR1 and CDR2 (germline): SGHNT, YYREEE (reference sequence). Trimming took 4 bases from V and 8 from J, leaving 15 bases between them. This CDR3 is 13 amino acids long. The CDR3 bases are TGTGCCAGCAGCGTAGACAGTCAACGGGGCTACACCTTC. This codes for CASSVDSQRGYTF.

The sample holds many counts of this clonotype. J is TRBJ2-5 and V is TRBV10-3; the match to TRBD2 covers 8 bases. CDR3 length: 16 residues. Unmatched junction bases numbered 9, after V lost 1 base and J lost 5 bases. Germline V gene data show CDR1 as ENHRY and CDR2 as SYGVKD. The chain's CDR3 is CAISEFSGAGQETQYF. CDR3 DNA sequence: TGTGCCATCAGTGAGTTTAGCGGGGCGGGCCAGGAGACCCAGTACTTC.

This clonotype was recorded many times. The rearrangement links TRBV6-5 to TRBJ2-1; a possible D gene is TRBD1 (6 bases). This CDR3 has 13 amino acids. V was pared by 2 bases and J by 6 bases, with 8 bases between. CDR1 and CDR2 from the germline V gene are MNHEY and SVGAGI. In DNA, the CDR3 is TGTGCCAGCAGTTACACAGGGTCCAATGAGCAGTTCTTC. Amino acid sequence: CASSYTGSNEQFF.